These 27 T cell receptor beta chains were all obtained from the same sample, sequenced in a study of memory CD4+ T cells and cytomegalovirus serostatus. The sort gate was single viable CD3+CD4+CD8-CD45RO+ cells for memory CD4+ T cells. Measured with immunoSEQ multiplex PCR; TCRdb has only the in-frame clones, and not every one. The table has around 45,000 clones, around 76% seen once. Sequencing input: memory CD4+ T cells from blood. Receptors originate from an adult in good health and CMV-seropositive.

The rearrangement uses TRBV5-6 and TRBJ1-6; a possible D gene is TRBD1 (5 bases). Germline lookup yields CDR1 SGHDT and CDR2 YYEEEE. Trimming cost V 0 bases and J 8 bases, with 9 bases left between them. This CDR3 has 14 residues. CDR3 nucleotides: TGTGCCAGCAGCTTGGTGGGACGGGATTCACCCCTCCACTTT. Translation gives CASSLVGRDSPLHF. Supplemented by reference TRBV5-6 and TRBJ1-6, the full variable domain reads DAGVTQSPTHLIKTRGQQVTLRCSPKSGHDTVSWYQQALGQGPQFIFQYYEEEERQRGNFPDRFSGHQFPNYSSELNVNALLLGDSALYLCASSLVGRDSPLHFGNGTRLTVT.

The chain uses TRBV7-9 and TRBJ2-3, with a possible D match to TRBD2 (6 bases). V lost 1 base to trimming and J lost 4 bases, with 9 bases between them. Germline CDR1 SEHNR, CDR2 FQNEAQ (reference sequence). There are 14 residues in the CDR3. The CDR3 sequence is CASSLDGGADTQYF. In DNA form, the CDR3 reads TGTGCCAGCAGCTTAGATGGAGGGGCAGATACGCAGTATTTT. Looking up the rest from reference TRBV7-9 and TRBJ2-3 gives the full variable domain: DTGVSQNPRHKITKRGQNVTFRCDPISEHNRLYWYRQTLGQGPEFLTYFQNEAQLEKSRLLSDRFSAERPKGSFSTLEIQRTEQGDSAMYLCASSLDGGADTQYFGPGTRLTVL.

The rearrangement links TRBV19 to TRBJ1-1, with 8 bases identical to TRBD1. The CDR3 loop spans 13 amino acids. The V and J ends lost 7 bases and 10 bases, in that order; junction bases with no gene match: 11. The germline gives CDR1 LNHDA, CDR2 SQIVND (reference sequence). Written as DNA, the CDR3 is TGTGCCAGTATGGAGGCAGGGGGCTTGAGAGCTTTCTTT. Its translation is CASMEAGGLRAFF.

V usage is TRBV5-1 and J usage is TRBJ2-5; TRBD1 might be the D (5 bases). Trimming pared 4 bases from V and 4 bases from J, leaving 11 bases between. The V gene's germline CDR1 is SGHRS and CDR2 YFSETQ. The CDR3 consists of 13 residues. The DNA for the CDR3 is TGCGCCAGCAGCCCCAGGGATAGAGAGACCCAGTACTTC. This encodes CASSPRDRETQYF.

This clone was observed a few times. This rearrangement joins TRBV2 to TRBJ1-5, with D possibly TRBD1 on 6 matching bases. Germline V gene data show CDR1 as SNHLY and CDR2 as FYNNEI. Between the trimmed V and J ends, which lost 6 bases and 0 bases, there was a span of 12 bases. CDR3 length equals 15 residues. CDR3 region: CASSVQGPSNQPQHF. CDR3 DNA: TGTGCCAGCAGCGTACAGGGCCCTAGCAATCAGCCCCAGCATTTT.

This clone was picked up one time. This chain uses TRBV28 with TRBJ1-2, with D unclear. The CDR3 is 13 amino acids. With 4 bases removed from V and 1 base from J, the gap between germline ends came to 7 bases. Germline V gene data show CDR1 as MDHEN and CDR2 as SYDVKM. CDR3 bases: TGTGCCAGCAGTTCCGACCTTAACTATGGCTACACCTTC. Protein: CASSSDLNYGYTF.

The genes are TRBV2 and TRBJ1-6; 8 bases are shared with TRBD1. The germline V gene has CDR1 SNHLY and CDR2 FYNNEI. This CDR3 is built from 15 residues. The ends lost 4 bases at V and 7 bases at J; junction bases unmatched: 6. The CDR3 DNA reads as TGTGCCAGCAGTGTTCAAGGACAGGGAAATTCACCCCTCCACTTT. This translates into CASSVQGQGNSPLHF. Supplemented by reference TRBV2 and TRBJ1-6, the full variable domain reads EPEVTQTPSHQVTQMGQEVILRCVPISNHLYFYWYRQILGQKVEFLVSFYNNEISEKSEIFDDQFSVERPDGSNFTLKIRSTKLEDSAMYFCASSVQGQGNSPLHFGNGTRLTVT.

This clone was observed a few times. Distinct nucleotide sequences in the sample also encode this CDR3. The chain employs TRBV7-3 and TRBJ1-2; TRBD1 agrees at 9 bases. Looked up from germline, CDR1 is SGHTA and CDR2 is FQGTGA. The CDR3 totals 14 residues. The V segment lost 2 bases and the J segment 2 bases; nucleotides outside the gene matches: 0. The CDR3 region is CASSLGQGNYGYTF. The CDR3 nucleotides read TGTGCCAGCAGCTTAGGACAGGGGAACTATGGCTACACCTTC.

This clone was counted only a few times. CDR3 DNA sequence: TGTGCCAGCAGCTTATTTGGGGACATAGGGAATGAGCAGTTCTTC. This translates into CASSLFGDIGNEQFF. This sequence joins TRBV11-2 and TRBJ2-1, with D perhaps TRBD1 (6 bases). V lost 2 bases and J 7 bases, leaving 15 bases between the germline ends. CDR1 and CDR2 from the germline V gene are SGHAT and FQNNGV. The CDR3 is 15 amino acids.

DNA of the CDR3: TGTGCCAGCAGCGCAGGACAAGGGGAATACTACGAGCAGTACTTC. Encoded protein: CASSAGQGEYYEQYF. The genes are TRBV5-5 and TRBJ2-7, with D possibly being TRBD1 (5 bases). Germline values: CDR1 SGHKS, CDR2 YYEKEE (reference sequence). The CDR3 runs 15 residues. V lost 4 bases, J lost 3 bases, and 17 bases lay in between.

The chain couples TRBV6-4 to TRBJ2-1; a weak D match, TRBD1 (5 bases). Germline-derived CDR1 and CDR2 are MRHNA and SNTAGT. The V end was cut by 4 bases, the J end by 6 bases, with 13 bases between. The CDR3 sequence is 14 residues long. The CDR3 nucleotides are TGTGCCAGCAGTGCGACGGTGGGGCGCAATGAGCAGTTCTTC. Its protein product is CASSATVGRNEQFF.

The chain employs TRBV4-1 and TRBJ1-2, with a tentative D call TRBD1 (6 bases). The CDR3 runs to 16 residues. CDR1 is MGHRA, CDR2 YSYEKL, per germline. V was pared by 0 bases and J by 2 bases, with 13 bases between. The CDR3 is CASSQDRGAENYGYTF. CDR3 nucleotide sequence: TGCGCCAGCAGCCAAGATCGGGGGGCAGAGAACTATGGCTACACCTTC.

J is TRBJ1-6 and V is TRBV5-1; TRBD1 agrees at 7 bases. Germline CDR1 SGHRS, CDR2 YFSETQ. This CDR3 spans 17 amino acids. Germline trimming cut 5 bases from V and 4 bases from J; bases unmatched to any gene: 12. CDR3 DNA: TGCGCCAGCAGTCCGCAGGTGTCACAGGGGTATAATTCACCCCTCCACTTT. Its translation: CASSPQVSQGYNSPLHF.

The CDR3 loop is CASSELGTANSPLHF. The DNA for the CDR3 is TGTGCCAGCAGTGAATTAGGGACGGCGAATTCACCCCTCCACTTT. V gene TRBV2 combines with J gene TRBJ1-6; possibly TRBD1 for D (5 bases). Germline V lookup: CDR1 SNHLY, CDR2 FYNNEI. Deletions cut 2 bases from V and 7 bases from J, with 12 bases between. The CDR3 has 15 residues. Full variable domain (rest looked up from reference TRBV2 and TRBJ1-6): EPEVTQTPSHQVTQMGQEVILRCVPISNHLYFYWYRQILGQKVEFLVSFYNNEISEKSEIFDDQFSVERPDGSNFTLKIRSTKLEDSAMYFCASSELGTANSPLHFGNGTRLTVT.

This rearrangement joins TRBV2 to TRBJ1-1, with a possible D match to TRBD1 (6 bases). CDR1 SNHLY and CDR2 FYNNEI come from the germline V gene. V shed 3 bases and J shed 2 bases, with 10 bases lying between them. This CDR3 contains 14 residues. In DNA, the CDR3 is TGTGCCAGCAGTGAGACAGGTTTAAACACTGAAGCTTTCTTT. This encodes CASSETGLNTEAFF.

This chain uses TRBV4-1 with TRBJ1-4; maybe TRBD1 (5 bases). V lost 0 bases, J lost 3 bases, and 8 bases lay in between. This CDR3 has 15 residues. CDR1 and CDR2 (germline): MGHRA, YSYEKL. DNA of the CDR3: TGCGCCAGCAGCCAAGACCGGGACCCTAATGAAAAACTGTTTTTT. Its protein is CASSQDRDPNEKLFF.

The CDR3 sequence: CASSQDTGQGFYNEQFF. The DNA of the CDR3 is TGCGCCAGCAGCCAAGATACAGGACAGGGATTCTACAATGAGCAGTTCTTC. The V and J genes are TRBV4-3 and TRBJ2-1; 8 bases are a match to TRBD1. CDR1 is LGHNA, CDR2 YSLEER, per germline. The CDR3 has 17 residues. The V gene end was trimmed by 0 bases and the J gene end by 3 bases; junction bases not matched to a gene: 7.

The chain combines TRBV6-6 with TRBJ2-6; no clear D gene. This CDR3 region has 14 residues. The V end lost 9 bases, the J end lost 1 base, and 10 bases lay between the germline ends. Germline V gene lookup returns CDR1 MNHNY and CDR2 SVGAGI (reference sequence). This CDR3 reads CASLPVSGANVLTF. The CDR3, as DNA: TGTGCCAGTTTACCAGTTTCTGGGGCCAACGTCCTGACTTTC.

CDR3 protein: CASSLTGGPNYGYTF. The CDR3 region has the DNA TGCGCCAGCAGCTTAACAGGGGGCCCTAACTATGGCTACACCTTC. J is TRBJ1-2 and V is TRBV5-1; 9 bases fit TRBD1. V trimming: 2 bases; J trimming: 0 bases; junction bases outside the gene matches: 2. This CDR3 contains 15 residues. The germline V gene encodes CDR1 SGHRS and CDR2 YFSETQ.

This chain uses TRBV11-2 with TRBJ1-3, with unresolved D. V was cut by 5 bases and J by 0 bases, with 8 bases left in between. The CDR3 sequence is 14 residues long. CDR1 is SGHAT and CDR2 is FQNNGV in the germline V gene. CDR3 DNA: TGTGCCAGCAGCCCACGAGACTCTGGAAACACCATATATTTT. This encodes CASSPRDSGNTIYF.

The genes are TRBV6-5 and TRBJ1-5, with unresolved D. This CDR3 is built from 14 residues. Trimming cost V 7 bases and J 7 bases, with 17 bases left between them. Germline V lookup: CDR1 MNHEY, CDR2 SVGAGI. CDR3 residues: CASKFRGELQPQHF. CDR3 bases: TGTGCCAGCAAGTTCCGTGGGGAACTCCAGCCCCAGCATTTT.

This clone was picked up a small number of times. This chain connects TRBV7-2 to TRBJ1-1, with D unresolved. The CDR3 is 14 amino acids. Germline values: CDR1 SGHTA, CDR2 FQGNSA. Between the trimmed V and J ends, which lost 1 base and 2 bases, there was a span of 8 bases. The CDR3 spells CASSLDHSNTEAFF. In DNA, the CDR3 is TGTGCCAGCAGCTTAGATCACAGCAACACTGAAGCTTTCTTT. Drawing the rest from reference TRBV7-2 and TRBJ1-1, the complete variable domain is GAGVSQSPSNKVTEKGKDVELRCDPISGHTALYWYRQSLGQGLEFLIYFQGNSAPDKSGLPSDRFSAERTGGSVSTLTIQRTQQEDSAVYLCASSLDHSNTEAFFGQGTRLTVV.

The V call is TRBV9, the J call TRBJ2-5; D unresolved. The ends were cut back, 3 bases at V and 4 bases at J, with 7 bases in the middle. This CDR3 comprises 12 residues. Looked up from germline, CDR1 is SGDLS and CDR2 is YYNGEE. This CDR3 is CASSALGETQYF. The CDR3, as DNA: TGTGCCAGCAGCGCGTTGGGAGAGACCCAGTACTTC.

The V and J genes are TRBV27 and TRBJ2-3; weak D call: TRBD2 (5 bases). Germline CDR1 and CDR2: MNHEY and SMNVEV (reference sequence). With 7 bases removed from V and 3 bases from J, the gap between germline ends came to 14 bases. The CDR3 has 14 residues. The DNA for the CDR3 is TGTGCCAGCACCTTATCGAGGGCGACAGATACGCAGTATTTT. Amino acid sequence: CASTLSRATDTQYF.

This clone was observed at least ten times. The chain combines TRBV5-1 with TRBJ2-2; 7 nucleotides align to TRBD1. The CDR3 loop spans 17 amino acids. V lost 0 bases and J lost 0; bases outside the gene matches: 5. Germline V gives CDR1 SGHRS, CDR2 YFSETQ. DNA of the CDR3: TGCGCCAGCAGCTTGGGCCAGGACAGGTCGAACACCGGGGAGCTGTTTTTT. Its protein is CASSLGQDRSNTGELFF. The full variable domain, rest sourced from reference TRBV5-1 and TRBJ2-2, is KAGVTQTPRYLIKTRGQQVTLSCSPISGHRSVSWYQQTPGQGLQFLFEYFSETQRNKGNFPGRFSGRQFSNSRSEMNVSTLELGDSALYLCASSLGQDRSNTGELFFGEGSRLTVL.

The V call is TRBV6-6, the J call TRBJ1-2, with D possibly matching TRBD1 (5 bases). Per germline, CDR1 MNHNY and CDR2 SVGAGI (reference sequence). This CDR3 contains 16 residues. Trimming left V 6 bases short and J 4 bases short, with 21 bases between. The CDR3 loop reads CASRQGTPGGIYGYTF. The CDR3 coding sequence is TGTGCCAGCAGGCAAGGGACCCCGGGCGGTATCTATGGCTACACCTTC.

This chain uses TRBV4-1 with TRBJ1-6; possible D gene TRBD1, 6 bases. V dropped 0 bases and J dropped 5 bases, with 11 bases sitting between them. Germline V gene sequence: CDR1 MGHRA, CDR2 YSYEKL. The CDR3 has 16 residues. The CDR3 DNA reads as TGCGCCAGCAGCCAAGAGGGGGCGCCCAATAATTCACCCCTCCACTTT. Protein: CASSQEGAPNNSPLHF.